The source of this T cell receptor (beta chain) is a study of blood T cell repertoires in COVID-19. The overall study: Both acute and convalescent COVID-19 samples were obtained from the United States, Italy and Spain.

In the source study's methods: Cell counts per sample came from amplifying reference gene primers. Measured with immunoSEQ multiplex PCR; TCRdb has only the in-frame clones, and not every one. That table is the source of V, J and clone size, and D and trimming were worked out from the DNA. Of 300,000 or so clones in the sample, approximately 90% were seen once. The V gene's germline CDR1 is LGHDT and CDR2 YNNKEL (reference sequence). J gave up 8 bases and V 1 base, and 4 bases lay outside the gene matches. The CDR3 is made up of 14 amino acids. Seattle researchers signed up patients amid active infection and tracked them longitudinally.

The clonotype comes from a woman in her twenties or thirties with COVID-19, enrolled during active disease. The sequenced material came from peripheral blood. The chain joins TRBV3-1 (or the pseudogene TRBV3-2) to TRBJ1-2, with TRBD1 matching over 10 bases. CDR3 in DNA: TGTGCCAGCAGCCAAGCCGGGACAGGGGAAGGCTACACCTTC. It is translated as CASSQAGTGEGYTF.